Listed below are T cell receptor beta chains from one sample, sequenced in a study of T cell repertoires in cytomegalovirus infection. A single record per CDR3 protein comes from TCRdb applying MiXCR to the reads. The sample has 700,000 to 950,000 distinct CDR3 sequences, roughly 33% seen once. The antigens of these receptors remain unknown. Sequencing used cultured CD8+ T cells from PBMCs, obtained from culture after CMV antigen stimulation. The receptors were gathered from a human donor in good health (CMV status not recorded). Some clones in this sample may be carry-over from other donors' samples. The CDR3 runs from the conserved cysteine through the conserved F or W. Fields, in order: clone size, J gene, V gene, D gene, CDR3 DNA, CDR3 protein. A D gene is named only where the DNA matches it firmly. Only some rows state a clone size, as once, few, many or a class for expanded clones.

many	TRBJ1-1	TRBV13	.	TGTGCCAGCAGCTTAGACGAGAACACTGAAGCTTTCTTT	CASSLDENTEAFF
few	TRBJ1-1	TRBV27	.	TGTGCCAGCAGCTTATCTTACTTCGGGACTGAAGCTTTCTTT	CASSLSYFGTEAFF
few	TRBJ1-2	TRBV10-3	TRBD1	TGTGCCATCAGGGGACAGTATGGCTACACCTTC	CAIRGQYGYTF
.	TRBJ2-3	TRBV27	.	TGTGCCAGCAGTTTATCCCTTACGGGGTATACGCAGTATTTT	CASSLSLTGYTQYF
many	TRBJ1-5	TRBV7-9	.	TGTGCCAGCAGCATCTCCGGTCAGCCCCAGCATTTT	CASSISGQPQHF
.	TRBJ1-1	TRBV5-5	TRBD1	TGTGCCAGCAGCTGGGACAGGGGGTGGAACACTGAAGCTTTCTTT	CASSWDRGWNTEAFF
.	TRBJ1-6	TRBV28	.	TGTGCCAGCAGTTCTCATCTCCCCCTCCACTTT	CASSSHLPLHF
few	TRBJ1-5	TRBV7-6	TRBD1	TGTGCCAGCAGCTCTTGGGACAGAGATCAGCCCCAGCATTTT	CASSSWDRDQPQHF
.	TRBJ2-3	TRBV7-9	TRBD2	TGTGCCAGCAGCTTCGGGGGGGACAACACAGATACGCAGTATTTT	CASSFGGDNTDTQYF
.	TRBJ1-2	TRBV6-6	.	TGTGCCAGCAGTTACTCGGCTTGGGGGAGAGCTAACTATGGCTACACCTTC	CASSYSAWGRANYGYTF
.	TRBJ1-2	TRBV6-5	.	TGTGCCAGCAGTTATGGTCCGGTGAGCGACTATGGCTACACCTTC	CASSYGPVSDYGYTF
few	TRBJ1-6	TRBV4-1	.	TGCGCCAGCAGCCCGAAACCGGGACCATCCTATAATTCACCCCTCCACTTT	CASSPKPGPSYNSPLHF
few	TRBJ2-1	TRBV15	.	TGTGCCACCAGCGGGTTACGGGGGTCTGATGAGCAGTTCTTC	CATSGLRGSDEQFF
.	TRBJ2-5	TRBV25-1	.	TGTGCCAGCAGTGAATTCCGCTGTACGCAACGGACCCAGTACTTC	CASSEFRCTQRTQYF
.	TRBJ1-4	TRBV2	.	TGTGCCATTTGGGGGCAGCCCAATGAAAAACTGTTTTTT	CAIWGQPNEKLFF
.	TRBJ1-1	TRBV27	.	TGTGCCAGCAGAAGCGGGGTCCACACTGAAGCTTTCTTT	CASRSGVHTEAFF
.	TRBJ1-2	TRBV5-5	TRBD1	TGTGCTAGCAGCTTCAGGGGACAGATCAACTATGGCTACACCTTC	CASSFRGQINYGYTF
many	TRBJ2-2	TRBV7-6	.	TGTGCCAGCAGCCCCTCAAGCCCGAACAGGGGGGAGCTGTTTTTT	CASSPSSPNRGELFF
many	TRBJ1-1	TRBV20-1	TRBD1	TGCAGTGCTAACAAGGGGGCCATGAACACTGAAGCTTTCTTT	CSANKGAMNTEAFF
many	TRBJ1-2	TRBV12-3/TRBV12-4	TRBD1	TGTGCCAGCACCCCCTTGGGGGGACAGGGGACCTATGGCTACACCTTC	CASTPLGGQGTYGYTF
once	TRBJ1-2	TRBV27	TRBD1	TGTGCCAGCAGTTCGGTGCTAGGACAGGACTATGGCTACACCTTC	CASSSVLGQDYGYTF
.	TRBJ2-5	TRBV7-4	.	TGTGCCAGCAGCTTTGACGGGCCGAAAGAGACCCAGTACTTC	CASSFDGPKETQYF
few	TRBJ2-6	TRBV7-6	.	TGTGCCAGCAGCCCACCGACTGGGGCCAACGTCCTGACTTTC	CASSPPTGANVLTF
.	TRBJ1-5	TRBV10-3	.	TGTGCCATCAGTCCCCGGGGGCAGCCCCAGCATTTT	CAISPRGQPQHF
.	TRBJ1-1	TRBV28	.	TGTGCCAACACCCTGCAGGGAGAGGGCACTGAAGCTTTCTTT	CANTLQGEGTEAFF
few	TRBJ2-1	TRBV20-1	TRBD1	TGCAGTGCTCGAGAACCGGGACAGGGACATTACAATGAGCAGTTCTTC	CSAREPGQGHYNEQFF
few	TRBJ2-1	TRBV7-9	.	TGTGCCAGCAGCTTCCCCCGGAATCCCCCGAGCTCCTACAATGAGCAGTTCTTC	CASSFPRNPPSSYNEQFF
.	TRBJ2-7	TRBV7-9	TRBD1	TGTGCCAGCAGCTCCAACCCCGGGACAGGGTCCTACGAGCAGTACTTC	CASSSNPGTGSYEQYF
few	TRBJ2-7	TRBV10-3	.	TGTGCCATCAGTGAGCGGGGGTCCTACGAGCAGTACTTC	CAISERGSYEQYF
.	TRBJ2-1	TRBV24-1	TRBD2	TGTGCCACCTCCCCCCCTAGCGGCAATTACAATGAGCAGTTCTTC	CATSPPSGNYNEQFF
.	TRBJ1-4	TRBV12-5	TRBD1	TGTGCTAGTGGTTTTTCAACGGACAGGGATCCTCCTATGAATGAAAAACTGTTTTTT	CASGFSTDRDPPMNEKLFF